Below are 11 T cell receptor beta chains sequenced from a single sample in a study of shared clonotypes between healthy human individuals. Naive CD8 cells lacked CD45RO, underwent positive selection for CCR7 and left out terminally differentiated effector memory CD45RA+ cells. Generated by immunoSEQ multiplex PCR, the TCRdb table keeps only in-frame clones and is missing some. The repertoire holds roughly 770,000 clones, 95% to 97% seen once, with 0.2% to 0.25% in the top ten. Sequencing input: naive CD8+ T cells sorted from blood. Receptors originate from a man aged 30 to 45 in good health.

This chain connects TRBV6-6 to TRBJ2-1; 11 bases line up with TRBD2. V shed 2 bases and J 9 bases; nucleotides not matched to a gene: 6. CDR3 length: 15 residues. The germline gives CDR1 MNHNY, CDR2 SVGAGI (reference sequence). The CDR3 loop is CASSYPSGRTSEQFF. In DNA form, the CDR3 reads TGTGCCAGCAGTTACCCTAGCGGGAGGACGAGTGAGCAGTTCTTC.

The rearrangement joins TRBV7-2 to TRBJ2-7; 10 bases are a match to TRBD2. V shed 4 bases, J shed 7 bases, and the junction held 10 bases outside the gene matches. The CDR3 is 15 residues long. CDR1 and CDR2 (germline): SGHTA, FQGNSA. CDR3 sequence (DNA): TGTGCCAGCAGCTGGGGACTAGCGTCGGTTGAAGAGCAGTACTTC. Amino acid sequence: CASSWGLASVEEQYF.

A word on this clone: Different DNA sequences within this sample yield the same CDR3. The V gene is TRBV4-3, the J gene TRBJ2-7; unclear D gene. CDR1 LGHNA and CDR2 YSLEER come from the germline V gene. Between the trimmed V and J ends, which lost 0 bases and 3 bases, there was a span of 6 bases. The CDR3 extends over 13 amino acids. CDR3 nucleotide sequence: TGCGCCAGCAGCCAAGATCGCAGCTACGAGCAGTACTTC. It translates to CASSQDRSYEQYF.

The V call is TRBV6-6, the J call TRBJ2-7; D tentatively fits TRBD1 or TRBD2 (5 bases each). CDR3 length: 13 residues. V lost 10 bases and J 0 bases, leaving 13 bases between the germline ends. The germline V gene encodes CDR1 MNHNY and CDR2 SVGAGI (reference sequence). This CDR3 is CATWGGTSYEQYF. CDR3 coding DNA: TGTGCCACATGGGGTGGGACCTCCTACGAGCAGTACTTC.

This clone came up once. The genes are TRBV7-9 and TRBJ2-7, with a tentative D call TRBD2 (5 bases). The CDR3 is 16 residues long. CDR1 SEHNR and CDR2 FQNEAQ come from the germline V gene (reference sequence). The ends were cut back, 2 bases at V and 0 bases at J, with 14 bases in the middle. The CDR3 region has the DNA TGTGCCAGCAGCTTAAATACGGGGTGGAGCTCCTACGAGCAGTACTTC. Translated, it gives CASSLNTGWSSYEQYF.

The chain has TRBV5-1 and TRBJ2-1; 9 bases are a match to TRBD2. This CDR3 contains 15 residues. From germline, CDR1 is SGHRS and CDR2 YFSETQ. The V segment lost 0 bases and the J segment 6 bases; nucleotides outside the gene matches: 4. This CDR3 reads CASSLVFSGSNEQFF. Written as DNA, the CDR3 is TGCGCCAGCAGCTTGGTTTTTAGCGGGAGCAATGAGCAGTTCTTC.

J is TRBJ1-1 and V is TRBV11-2, with a tentative D call TRBD1 (5 bases). Germline V gene lookup returns CDR1 SGHAT and CDR2 FQNNGV. The CDR3 extends over 18 amino acids. The ends were cut back, 0 bases at V and 0 bases at J, with 17 bases in the middle. CDR3 loop: CASSLDIILGVVNTEAFF. DNA of the CDR3: TGTGCCAGCAGCTTAGATATAATTTTGGGGGTTGTGAACACTGAAGCTTTCTTT.

The chain joins TRBV28 to TRBJ1-5, with 10 bases fitting TRBD1. The V segment lost 6 bases and the J segment 6 bases; nucleotides outside the gene matches: 8. The germline V gene encodes CDR1 MDHEN and CDR2 SYDVKM. The CDR3 is made up of 15 amino acids. DNA of the CDR3: TGTGCCAGCAGCTCCCGGGACAGGGGATTTCAGCCCCAGCATTTT. Translation gives CASSSRDRGFQPQHF. The full variable domain, in which reference TRBV28 and TRBJ1-5 provide the parts outside the CDR3, is DVKVTQSSRYLVKRTGEKVFLECVQDMDHENMFWYRQDPGLGLRLIYFSYDVKMKEKGDIPEGYSVSREKKERFSLILESASTNQTSMYLCASSSRDRGFQPQHFGDGTRLSIL.

This chain links TRBV25-1 with TRBJ2-5; no reliable D call. Per the germline V gene, CDR1 is MGHDK and CDR2 is SYGVNS. The germline V and J ends were trimmed by 10 bases and 5 bases, with 8 bases remaining between them. This CDR3 has 10 amino acids. This CDR3 reads CATLSETQYF. CDR3 DNA: TGTGCCACCCTGTCTGAGACCCAGTACTTC.

CDR3 sequence (DNA): TGTGCCAGCAGTGAAGGCAGGGGGCGCCTCGAGCAGTACTTC. Its translation: CASSEGRGRLEQYF. The chain employs TRBV2 and TRBJ2-7, with 8 bases fitting TRBD1. CDR3 length equals 14 residues. The V and J ends lost 1 base and 6 bases, in that order; junction bases with no gene match: 5. The V gene's germline CDR1 is SNHLY and CDR2 FYNNEI.

This chain links TRBV4-1 with TRBJ2-2; 8 bases align to TRBD2. Germline V gene sequence: CDR1 MGHRA, CDR2 YSYEKL. This CDR3 comprises 16 residues. V shed 2 bases and J 11 bases; nucleotides not matched to a gene: 13. The CDR3 bases are TGCGCCAGCAGCCAACAGGCTAGCGGGTTGGATCGAGAGCTGTTTTTT. Translated: CASSQQASGLDRELFF.